One TCR beta chain is described in this entry. The data were obtained in a study of T-cell memory formation after mild COVID-19. TCRdb re-analysed the 5' RACE reads in MiXCR, keeping a single row per CDR3 protein. The data contain approximately 300,000 distinct CDR3 sequences, 15% to 20% of them singletons. The length of the CDR3 is 13 residues. V lost 3 bases, J lost 2 bases, and 7 bases lay in between. Germline loops: CDR1 SNHLY, CDR2 FYNNEI. The source of this sequence is a man between 18 and 35 years old who had mild COVID-19 (a few samples of this study predate the infection). Cell type and time point are not known. Specimen: PBMCs or a T cell subset sorted from them (not recorded which). The chain is built from TRBV2 and TRBJ2-5; TRBD2 might be the D (5 bases). CDR3 loop: CASSDRRQETQYF. CDR3 DNA: TGTGCCAGCAGTGACCGGAGGCAAGAGACCCAGTACTTC.